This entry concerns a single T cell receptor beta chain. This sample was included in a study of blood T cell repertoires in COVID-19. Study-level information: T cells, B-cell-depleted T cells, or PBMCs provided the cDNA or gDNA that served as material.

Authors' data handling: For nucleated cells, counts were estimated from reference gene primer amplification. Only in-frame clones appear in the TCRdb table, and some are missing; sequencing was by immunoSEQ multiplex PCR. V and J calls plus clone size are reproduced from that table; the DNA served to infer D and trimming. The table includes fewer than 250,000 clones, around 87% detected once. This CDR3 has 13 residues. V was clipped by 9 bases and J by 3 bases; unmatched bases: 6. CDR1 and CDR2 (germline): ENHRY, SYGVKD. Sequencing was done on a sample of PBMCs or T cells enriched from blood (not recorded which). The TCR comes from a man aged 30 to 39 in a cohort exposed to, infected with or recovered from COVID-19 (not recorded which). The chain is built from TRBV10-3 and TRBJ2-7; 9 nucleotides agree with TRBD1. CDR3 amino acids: CAIRTGADYEQYF. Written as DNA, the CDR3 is TGTGCCATAAGGACAGGGGCCGACTACGAGCAGTACTTC.